The 17 T cell receptor beta chains presented below share a single source sample, sequenced in a study of T-cell reconstitution after alpha-beta-depleted transplantation in children. TCRbeta library preparation incorporated unique molecular identifiers. MiXCR was run by TCRdb on the PCR reads, yielding one entry per CDR3 protein. The sample contains about 980,000 distinct CDR3 sequences, less than 30% of which appear only once. This sample comprised PBMCs, mostly from graft donor cells, obtained 360 days after TCRalphabeta/CD19-depleted stem cell transplant. The receptors were sampled from a boy in the first two years of life who had a stem cell transplant for SCID, so the T cells may come from the graft donor.

In this sample, this clonotype turned up a few times. The gene calls are TRBV18 and TRBJ2-7, with D perhaps matching TRBD2 (6 bases). Germline CDR1 KGHSH, CDR2 LQKENI. The length of the CDR3 is 15 residues. V was clipped by 3 bases and J by 3 bases, with 15 bases between them. The DNA of the CDR3 is TGTGCCAGCTCACCGAGAGGAGGGACGAGCTACGAGCAGTACTTC. Its protein is CASSPRGGTSYEQYF.

J is TRBJ2-2 and V is TRBV12-3 or TRBV12-4; maybe TRBD1 (5 bases). CDR3 size: 15 residues. The ends were cut back, 7 bases at V and 0 bases at J, with 12 bases in the middle. The chain's CDR3 is CASKTGSANTGELFF. For the CDR3, the DNA is TGTGCCAGCAAAACAGGCTCCGCGAACACCGGGGAGCTGTTTTTT.

This clonotype has a single count. This chain uses TRBV11-2 with TRBJ2-7; D perhaps matches TRBD1 (5 bases). Trimming took 2 bases from V and 6 from J, leaving 17 bases between them. CDR3 length equals 15 residues. Germline CDR1 and CDR2: SGHAT and FQNNGV. As DNA, the CDR3 is TGTGCCAGCAGCTTATTAAGGGGCGACCCATTCGAGCAGTACTTC. Protein sequence: CASSLLRGDPFEQYF.

This clonotype was observed a few times. V is TRBV5-6 and J is TRBJ2-2; no definite D call. CDR3 length: 15 amino acids. V lost 4 bases and J 0 bases, leaving 10 bases between the germline ends. CDR1 and CDR2 (germline): SGHDT, YYEEEE. CDR3 DNA sequence: TGTGCCAGCAGCATCGACCCGACGAACACCGGGGAGCTGTTTTTT. It yields the protein CASSIDPTNTGELFF.

This clonotype was found a few times. V usage is TRBV20-1 and J usage is TRBJ2-2; TRBD1 might be the D (6 bases). Germline V gene sequence: CDR1 DFQATT, CDR2 SNEGSKA (reference sequence). The length of the CDR3 is 14 residues. Trimming removed 4 bases at V and 1 base at J, with 10 bases between. This chain's CDR3 is CSANPRGNTGELFF. The CDR3 DNA reads TGCAGTGCTAACCCCAGGGGGAACACCGGGGAGCTGTTTTTT.

The chain employs TRBV7-3 and TRBJ2-5; 8 nucleotides line up with TRBD2. This CDR3 comprises 17 residues. The germline V gene has CDR1 SGHTA and CDR2 FQGTGA. The V gene end was trimmed by 1 base and the J gene end by 5 bases; junction bases not matched to a gene: 12. Here the CDR3 reads CASSLKGWLAGWETQYF. The CDR3 bases are TGTGCCAGCAGCTTAAAAGGGTGGCTAGCGGGTTGGGAGACCCAGTACTTC.

The chain has TRBV28 and TRBJ2-1; unclear D gene. CDR1 is MDHEN, CDR2 SYDVKM, per germline. V was trimmed by 2 bases and J by 4 bases, leaving 12 bases between them. CDR3 length: 15 amino acids. In nucleotides, the CDR3 is TGTGCCAGCAGTTTACTCGCGGAACCGTACAATGAGCAGTTCTTC. Translated: CASSLLAEPYNEQFF.

The CDR3 loop reads CASSLTVSVNTEAFF. In DNA form, the CDR3 reads TGCGCCAGCAGCCTGACGGTCAGCGTGAACACTGAAGCTTTCTTT. The chain couples TRBV5-1 to TRBJ1-1, with D uncertain. Germline CDR1 reads SGHRS; CDR2 reads YFSETQ. V shed 4 bases and J shed 0 bases, with 13 bases lying between them. CDR3 size: 15 residues.

This clonotype showed up many times. The chain uses TRBV9 and TRBJ2-1, with TRBD1 identical over 9 bases. The CDR3 loop spans 17 amino acids. V was clipped by 3 bases and J by 2 bases; unmatched bases: 9. Germline assignment: CDR1 SGDLS and CDR2 YYNGEE. CDR3 amino acids: CASSGVTGGEAYNEQFF. CDR3 nucleotide sequence: TGTGCCAGCAGCGGGGTAACAGGGGGCGAGGCCTACAATGAGCAGTTCTTC. Complete variable domain (other parts from reference TRBV9 and TRBJ2-1): DSGVTQTPKHLITATGQRVTLRCSPRSGDLSVYWYQQSLDQGLQFLIQYYNGEERAKGNILERFSAQQFPDLHSELNLSSLELGDSALYFCASSGVTGGEAYNEQFFGPGTRLTVL.

The chain uses TRBV7-6 and TRBJ1-5; a weak D match, TRBD1 (5 bases). The V end lost 4 bases, the J end lost 7 bases, and 14 bases lay between the germline ends. CDR3 length: 14 amino acids. Germline V gene sequence: CDR1 SGHVS, CDR2 FNYEAQ. The CDR3 nucleotides read TGTGCCAGCAGCTATGCAGGGAAGGGACAGCCCCAGCATTTT. This gives the protein CASSYAGKGQPQHF.

DNA for the CDR3: TGTGCCACCAGTGATTCACGAGCTAGCGCCAATGAGCAGTTCTTC. Its protein product is CATSDSRASANEQFF. J is TRBJ2-1 and V is TRBV24-1; TRBD2 is a possible D gene (6 bases). V was shortened by 2 bases and J by 6 bases, with 13 bases between the two germline ends. From germline, CDR1 is KGHDR and CDR2 SFDVKD. The CDR3 extends over 15 amino acids.

This clonotype was detected a few times. The CDR3 region is CASRLRTNNEQFF. The CDR3 bases are TGTGCCAGCCGACTCCGCACGAACAATGAGCAGTTCTTC. The chain has TRBV28 and TRBJ2-1; D uncertain. V lost 8 bases, J lost 5 bases, and 13 bases lay in between. Germline CDR1 MDHEN, CDR2 SYDVKM. The CDR3 has 13 residues.

J is TRBJ1-5 and V is TRBV12-3 or TRBV12-4; D call uncertain. V dropped 10 bases and J dropped 0 bases, with 19 bases sitting between them. CDR3 length: 16 amino acids. DNA for the CDR3: TGTGCCACCTCCAGGACGTTTAGTTATAGCAATCAGCCCCAGCATTTT. Its translation: CATSRTFSYSNQPQHF.

This clonotype was seen only a few times. The V gene is TRBV6-5, the J gene TRBJ2-1, with unresolved D. The V gene's germline CDR1 is MNHEY and CDR2 SVGAGI. V was cut by 0 bases and J by 5 bases, with 11 bases left in between. The CDR3 runs to 15 residues. The CDR3 region is CASSYSMVGNNEQFF. The CDR3 nucleotides read TGTGCCAGCAGTTACTCGATGGTTGGCAACAATGAGCAGTTCTTC.

The V and J genes are TRBV5-1 and TRBJ2-3; D is perhaps TRBD1 (5 bases). This CDR3 has 15 amino acids. Germline V gives CDR1 SGHRS, CDR2 YFSETQ. V dropped 0 bases and J dropped 0 bases, with 8 bases sitting between them. In nucleotides, the CDR3 is TGCGCCAGCAGCTTGGCAGGGATAAGCACAGATACGCAGTATTTT. Protein sequence: CASSLAGISTDTQYF.

This rearrangement joins TRBV4-3 to TRBJ1-1, with D possibly TRBD1 on 5 matching bases. This CDR3 is built from 14 residues. The germline V gene encodes CDR1 LGHNA and CDR2 YSLEER. Trimming took off 0 bases at V and 8 bases at J, with 13 bases between the two ends. CDR3 sequence reads: CASSQEGTGWEAFF. The CDR3 DNA is TGCGCCAGCAGCCAAGAGGGAACAGGCTGGGAAGCTTTCTTT.

J is TRBJ2-3 and V is TRBV6-5; D call uncertain. CDR3 length equals 13 residues. Germline lookup yields CDR1 MNHEY and CDR2 SVGAGI. With 2 bases removed from V and 2 bases from J, the gap between germline ends came to 5 bases. CDR3 in DNA: TGTGCCAGCAGTTACCAGGACACAGATACGCAGTATTTT. Its protein is CASSYQDTDTQYF.